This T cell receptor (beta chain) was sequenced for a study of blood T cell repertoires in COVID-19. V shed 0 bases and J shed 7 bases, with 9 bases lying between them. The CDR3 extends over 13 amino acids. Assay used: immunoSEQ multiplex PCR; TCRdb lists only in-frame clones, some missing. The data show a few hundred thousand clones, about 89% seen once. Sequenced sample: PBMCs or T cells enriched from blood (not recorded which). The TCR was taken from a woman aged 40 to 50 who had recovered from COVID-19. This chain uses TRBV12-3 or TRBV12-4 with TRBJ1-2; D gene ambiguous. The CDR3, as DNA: TGTGCCAGCAGTTTAGCACTATCGGGTGGCTACACCTTC. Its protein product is CASSLALSGGYTF.